These 14 T cell receptor beta chains came from one sample sequenced in a study of Ad26.COV2.S vaccination and SARS-CoV-2 variants. Data came from immunoSEQ multiplex PCR; TCRdb stores just in-frame clones and leaves some out. The sample holds roughly 510,000 clones, around 85% seen once. The treatment denotes: some 20 received Ad26.COV2.S at low or high dose, single or two shots; roughly five received placebo; per-sample allocation not given. Sampling was performed 63 days after the first vaccine or placebo injection. The specimen comprised peripheral blood, sampled in a trial of Ad26.COV2.S vaccine versus placebo. The receptor source for this set is a person between 18 and 65 years old who received the Ad26.COV2.S COVID-19 vaccine or a placebo.

The rearrangement uses TRBV7-2 and TRBJ1-5; a weak D match, TRBD1 (6 bases). Germline CDR1 and CDR2: SGHTA and FQGNSA. The V and J ends lost 3 bases and 3 bases respectively, with 15 bases between them. The CDR3 consists of 16 residues. CDR3 region: CASSFPTGGVNQPQHF. CDR3 nucleotide sequence: TGTGCCAGCAGCTTCCCGACAGGTGGAGTCAATCAGCCCCAGCATTTT. The full variable domain, its missing parts supplied by reference TRBV7-2 and TRBJ1-5, is GAGVSQSPSNKVTEKGKDVELRCDPISGHTALYWYRQSLGQGLEFLIYFQGNSAPDKSGLPSDRFSAERTGGSVSTLTIQRTQQEDSAVYLCASSFPTGGVNQPQHFGDGTRLSIL.

The rearrangement uses TRBV27 and TRBJ1-5; no reliable D call. Looked up from germline, CDR1 is MNHEY and CDR2 is SMNVEV (reference sequence). V was clipped by 6 bases and J by 2 bases, with 26 bases between them. The CDR3 length is 19 residues. The CDR3 loop is CASSPRRVDGPGRNQPQHF. The CDR3 DNA reads as TGTGCCAGCAGCCCGCGGAGGGTCGACGGGCCGGGTCGCAATCAGCCCCAGCATTTT.

The J gene is TRBJ1-3, the V gene TRBV30; D uncertain. CDR3 length: 13 amino acids. V lost 3 bases to trimming and J lost 2 bases, with 8 bases between them. Germline loops: CDR1 GTSNPN, CDR2 SVGIG (reference sequence). As DNA, the CDR3 is TGTGCCTGGAGAAAACCCGCTGGAAACACCATATATTTT. Translated, it gives CAWRKPAGNTIYF.

The chain carries TRBV5-1 and TRBJ1-1; 9 nucleotides match TRBD1. There are 16 residues in the CDR3. V shed 3 bases and J 6 bases; nucleotides not matched to a gene: 12. In germline, CDR1 is SGHRS, CDR2 YFSETQ. CDR3 DNA sequence: TGCGCCAGCAGCTCCGCCGGGACAGGGTATATGGCTGAAGCTTTCTTT. Amino acid sequence: CASSSAGTGYMAEAFF.

This chain links TRBV7-9 with TRBJ2-5; 10 bases line up with TRBD2. V was pared by 4 bases and J by 5 bases, with 10 bases of the junction left unmatched. Germline loops: CDR1 SEHNR, CDR2 FQNEAQ (reference sequence). The CDR3 sequence is 16 residues long. CDR3 residues: CASSSELAGNKETQYF. The CDR3 DNA reads as TGTGCCAGCAGCTCGGAACTAGCGGGGAATAAGGAGACCCAGTACTTC.

The CDR3 nucleotides are TGTGCCAGCAGCCCCGGGCTCTCCCGCGGAGATACGCAGTATTTT. It is translated as CASSPGLSRGDTQYF. The chain combines TRBV7-3 with TRBJ2-3; no firm D call. This CDR3 has 15 amino acids. Germline lookup yields CDR1 SGHTA and CDR2 FQGTGA. The ends were cut back, 5 bases at V and 5 bases at J, with 17 bases in the middle.

The chain links TRBV5-1 to TRBJ1-1; TRBD1 matches at 9 bases. This CDR3 region has 17 residues. Germline assignment: CDR1 SGHRS and CDR2 YFSETQ. Germline trimming cut 0 bases from V and 5 bases from J; bases unmatched to any gene: 11. CDR3 DNA: TGCGCCAGCAGCTTGGGGCAGGGGGACAGGGTTTGGACTGAAGCTTTCTTT. Amino acids: CASSLGQGDRVWTEAFF.

V gene TRBV27 combines with J gene TRBJ1-1; 7 bases agree with TRBD1. The CDR3 sequence is 15 residues long. Trimming removed 2 bases from V and 0 bases from J; junction bases left unmatched: 3. Germline V gene lookup returns CDR1 MNHEY and CDR2 SMNVEV (reference sequence). As DNA, the CDR3 is TGTGCCAGCAGTTTAGCAGGGGGGGTGAACACTGAAGCTTTCTTT. Its protein is CASSLAGGVNTEAFF.

The V gene is TRBV5-4, the J gene TRBJ2-1, with D uncertain. V was cut by 0 bases and J by 5 bases, with 9 bases left in between. Germline CDR1 is SGHNT and CDR2 is YYREEE (reference sequence). This CDR3 has 14 residues. The CDR3 loop is CASSLVKRDNEQFF. CDR3 sequence (DNA): TGTGCCAGCAGCTTGGTTAAGAGAGACAATGAGCAGTTCTTC. The entire variable domain, with the rest obtained from reference TRBV5-4 and TRBJ2-1, is as follows: ETGVTQSPTHLIKTRGQQVTLRCSSQSGHNTVSWYQQALGQGPQFIFQYYREEENGRGNFPPRFSGLQFPNYSSELNVNALELDDSALYLCASSLVKRDNEQFFGPGTRLTVL.

The rearrangement joins TRBV28 to TRBJ1-5, with D possibly TRBD1 on 5 matching bases. Germline CDR1 reads MDHEN; CDR2 reads SYDVKM. This CDR3 is 16 amino acids long. Deletions cut 1 base from V and 4 bases from J, with 14 bases between. The CDR3 DNA is TGTGCCAGCAGTTTATCAGCGGGGCTAGGGAATCAGCCCCAGCATTTT. It yields the protein CASSLSAGLGNQPQHF.

This chain joins TRBV19 and TRBJ2-3, with D unclear. Trimming cost V 6 bases and J 2 bases, with 12 bases left between them. The CDR3 is 14 amino acids. Germline V gene sequence: CDR1 LNHDA, CDR2 SQIVND (reference sequence). The CDR3 DNA sequence: TGTGCCAGTAGCCCGACGTGGGTCACAGATACGCAGTATTTT. This sequence encodes CASSPTWVTDTQYF.

V gene TRBV7-6 combines with J gene TRBJ1-1; D is undetermined. There are 15 residues in the CDR3. The V and J ends lost 3 bases and 1 base respectively, with 12 bases between them. Germline V gene data show CDR1 as SGHVS and CDR2 as FNYEAQ. Here the CDR3 reads CASSLTDGKNTEAFF. The CDR3 region has the DNA TGTGCCAGCAGCTTGACGGACGGTAAGAACACTGAAGCTTTCTTT.

The chain carries TRBV9 and TRBJ2-1; 7 positions match TRBD2. Germline V CDR1 and CDR2: SGDLS, YYNGEE. V shed 7 bases, J shed 8 bases, and the junction held 9 bases outside the gene matches. This CDR3 region has 13 residues. In DNA form, the CDR3 reads TGTGCCAGCGGGAGGGCCATGAGGGATGAGCAGTTCTTC. Translating it yields CASGRAMRDEQFF.

The rearrangement joins TRBV18 to TRBJ2-2; D is perhaps TRBD1 (5 bases). The CDR3 is made up of 16 amino acids. Deletions cut 2 bases from V and 2 bases from J, with 12 bases between. Germline CDR1 and CDR2: KGHSH and LQKENI. CDR3 coding DNA: TGTGCCAGCTCACCAACGAGACAGCCAAACACCGGGGAGCTGTTTTTT. Translating gives CASSPTRQPNTGELFF. The full variable domain, its missing parts supplied by reference TRBV18 and TRBJ2-2, is NAGVMQNPRHLVRRRGQEARLRCSPMKGHSHVYWYRQLPEEGLKFMVYLQKENIIDESGMPKERFSAEFPKEGPSILRIQQVVRGDSAAYFCASSPTRQPNTGELFFGEGSRLTVL.